This TCR beta chain was recovered during a study of response to subunit inactivated influenza vaccine. V was cut by 2 bases and J by 1 base, with 9 bases left in between. The CDR3 consists of 15 residues. In germline, CDR1 is ENHRY, CDR2 SYGVKD. TCRdb reprocessed the RT-PCR reads with MiXCR, giving one entry per CDR3 protein. The sample carries hundreds of thousands of distinct CDR3 sequences, 14% recorded once. This clonotype was found a few times. The target antigen is unknown. Findings of the study overall: Each seasonal influenza vaccination, the authors suggested, recruits few new T cells.

Sequenced here: PBMCs from blood, sampled 14 to 15 days before vaccination. This sequence was found in a man aged 45 to 65 who received an inactivated influenza vaccine. The chain employs TRBV10-3 and TRBJ2-1; the D gene is possibly TRBD2 (5 bases). The CDR3 bases are TGTGCCATCAGTGAGGGTAAGCGGTCCTACAATGAGCAGTTCTTC. This sequence encodes CAISEGKRSYNEQFF.